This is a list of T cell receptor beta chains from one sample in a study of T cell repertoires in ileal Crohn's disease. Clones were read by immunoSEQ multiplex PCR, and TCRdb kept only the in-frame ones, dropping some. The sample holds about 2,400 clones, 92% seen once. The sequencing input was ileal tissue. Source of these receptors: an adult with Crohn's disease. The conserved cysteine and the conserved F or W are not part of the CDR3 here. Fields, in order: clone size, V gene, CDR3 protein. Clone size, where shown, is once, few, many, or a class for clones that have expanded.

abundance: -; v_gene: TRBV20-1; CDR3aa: STFGTEAF
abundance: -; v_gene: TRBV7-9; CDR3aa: ASSLARGFGTGLGEQY
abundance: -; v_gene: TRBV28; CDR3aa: ASSWSGGTDTQY
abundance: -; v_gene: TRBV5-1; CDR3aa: ASSLDVAYTEAF
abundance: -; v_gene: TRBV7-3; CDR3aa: ASSLTGQGGYT
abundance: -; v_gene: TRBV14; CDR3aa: ASSQGVGRGRDTQY
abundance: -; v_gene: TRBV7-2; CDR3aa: ASSLWDMEQETQY
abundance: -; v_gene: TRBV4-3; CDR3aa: ASSSNLDSDTEAF
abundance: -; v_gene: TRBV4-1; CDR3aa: ASSQTGVPGNTIY
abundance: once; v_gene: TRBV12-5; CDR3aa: ASGKSGLAGGWISYNEQF
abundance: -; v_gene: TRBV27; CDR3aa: ASRGPGQGTGELF
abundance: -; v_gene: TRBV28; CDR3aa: ASRSRTLNTEAF
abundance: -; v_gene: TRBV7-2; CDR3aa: ASSGRVPDTQY
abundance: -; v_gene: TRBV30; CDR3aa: AWSQTGGGQPQH
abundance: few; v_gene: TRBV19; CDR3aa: ASHSGGWTEAF
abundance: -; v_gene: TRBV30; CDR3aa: AWSLSGGNYGYT
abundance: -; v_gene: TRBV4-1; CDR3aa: ASSQGAGEGTDTQY
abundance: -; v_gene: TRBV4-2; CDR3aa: ASSQETPSGGVYEQY
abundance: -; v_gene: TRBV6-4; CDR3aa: ASSDGTSGGADTQY
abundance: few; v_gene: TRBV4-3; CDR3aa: ASSQDRGDLYEQY
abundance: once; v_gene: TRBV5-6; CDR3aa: ASSTSSGGVETQY
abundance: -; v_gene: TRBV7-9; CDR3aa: ASSLVSDRGKF
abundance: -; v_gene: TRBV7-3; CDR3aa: ASSLTGLQETQY
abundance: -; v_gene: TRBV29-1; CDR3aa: SVRAGGSDTQY
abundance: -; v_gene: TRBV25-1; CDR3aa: ASSSTPRVRGGTGELF
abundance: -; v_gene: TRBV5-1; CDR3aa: ASSMDRVGDGYT
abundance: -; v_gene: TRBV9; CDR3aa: ASSAGLAGGPTGELF